This passage covers 13 T cell receptor beta chains from one sample sequenced in a study of control samples from healthy donors and cancer patients. Clones were read by immunoSEQ multiplex PCR, and TCRdb kept only the in-frame ones, dropping some. Of around 150,000 clones listed, 70% to 90% are singletons. Sequencing was done on a sample of blood. The receptors were gathered from a man aged 25 to 40 in good health.

The chain combines TRBV11-2 with TRBJ2-7, with TRBD1 identical over 12 bases. J gave up 3 bases and V 5 bases, and 11 bases lay outside the gene matches. The CDR3 extends over 17 amino acids. In germline, CDR1 is SGHAT, CDR2 FQNNGV. The CDR3 is CASSRGSGQGAFYEQYF. The CDR3 DNA follows: TGTGCCAGCAGCCGAGGGTCGGGACAGGGGGCGTTCTACGAGCAGTACTTC.

The V and J genes are TRBV4-1 and TRBJ1-1; D remains ambiguous. This CDR3 spans 14 amino acids. Germline V gene data show CDR1 as MGHRA and CDR2 as YSYEKL. V lost 1 base and J 5 bases, leaving 11 bases between the germline ends. CDR3 sequence (DNA): TGCGCCAGCAGCCAAGTGGCGGGCTCGACTGAAGCTTTCTTT. Translation: CASSQVAGSTEAFF.

The CDR3 spells CASSYSAGTPEETQYF. CDR3 in DNA: TGTGCCAGCAGTTACTCGGCCGGGACACCCGAAGAGACCCAGTACTTC. V is TRBV6-6 and J is TRBJ2-5; the D gene is possibly TRBD1 (6 bases). Trimming stripped 0 bases from V and 3 bases from J, with 14 bases between. From germline, CDR1 is MNHNY and CDR2 SVGAGI (reference sequence). The CDR3 runs to 16 residues.

This chain uses TRBV29-1 with TRBJ2-7; 9 bases are a match to TRBD1. This CDR3 has 12 amino acids. After removal of 8 bases from V and 3 bases from J, the junction contained 5 bases not matched to a gene. CDR1 and CDR2 from the germline V gene are SQVTM and ANQGSEA. CDR3 DNA sequence: TGCAGCATTGCGGGACAGGGCTACGAGCAGTACTTC. Protein sequence: CSIAGQGYEQYF.

The CDR3 loop is CATSEGTEAFF. For the CDR3, the DNA is TGTGCCACCAGCGAGGGAACTGAAGCTTTCTTT. The chain combines TRBV2 with TRBJ1-1; D is undetermined. CDR1 and CDR2 from the germline V gene are SNHLY and FYNNEI. The CDR3 is 11 residues long. The V end lost 10 bases, the J end lost 5 bases, and 11 bases lay between the germline ends.

The chain recombines TRBV27 with TRBJ2-7; unclear D gene. Germline V lookup: CDR1 MNHEY, CDR2 SMNVEV (reference sequence). The CDR3 covers 13 residues. Trimming pared 6 bases from V and 7 bases from J, leaving 16 bases between. The CDR3 reads CASRTFADREQYF. The CDR3 region has the DNA TGTGCCAGCAGGACCTTCGCTGATCGGGAGCAGTACTTC.

The gene calls are TRBV9 and TRBJ2-1, with D tentatively TRBD1 or TRBD2 (7 bases each). The CDR3 totals 17 residues. Between the trimmed V and J ends, which lost 4 bases and 1 base, there was a span of 18 bases. CDR1 is SGDLS, CDR2 YYNGEE, per germline. The DNA for the CDR3 is TGTGCCAGCAGCTTAAGGGGGGGACAGTGGTCCTACAATGAGCAGTTCTTC. It translates to CASSLRGGQWSYNEQFF. Using reference TRBV9 and TRBJ2-1 for the parts outside the CDR3, the full variable domain is DSGVTQTPKHLITATGQRVTLRCSPRSGDLSVYWYQQSLDQGLQFLIQYYNGEERAKGNILERFSAQQFPDLHSELNLSSLELGDSALYFCASSLRGGQWSYNEQFFGPGTRLTVL.

The chain couples TRBV7-2 to TRBJ2-7, with TRBD2 identical over 10 bases. The V segment lost 5 bases and the J segment 5 bases; nucleotides outside the gene matches: 6. This CDR3 spans 14 amino acids. CDR1 SGHTA and CDR2 FQGNSA come from the germline V gene. The CDR3 region has the DNA TGTGCCAGCAGCAAGTGGACTAGCGGCGACGAGCAGTACTTC. It is translated as CASSKWTSGDEQYF.

DNA of the CDR3: TGTGCCAGCAGTTACTCGGCTGAACTAGCGGGCTTCAATGAGCAGTTCTTC. This codes for CASSYSAELAGFNEQFF. This sequence joins TRBV6-2 or TRBV6-3 and TRBJ2-1, with 9 nucleotides matching TRBD2. Trimming cost V 0 bases and J 6 bases; bases outside gene matches: 9. This CDR3 spans 17 amino acids. The germline V gene encodes CDR1 MNHEY and CDR2 SVGEGT.

The chain joins TRBV7-3 to TRBJ2-5; D might be TRBD1 (5 bases). Germline CDR1 SGHTA, CDR2 FQGTGA. V lost 3 bases to trimming and J lost 7 bases, with 21 bases between them. This CDR3 has 16 amino acids. The CDR3 region has the DNA TGTGCCAGCAGCTTTATCTCAGGGTCCACTGTGGCGACCCAGTACTTC. It specifies CASSFISGSTVATQYF. The variable domain in full, completed from reference TRBV7-3 and TRBJ2-5, reads GAGVSQTPSNKVTEKGKYVELRCDPISGHTALYWYRQSLGQGPEFLIYFQGTGAADDSGLPNDRFFAVRPEGSVSTLKIQRTERGDSAVYLCASSFISGSTVATQYFGPGTRLLVL.

The chain employs TRBV28 and TRBJ2-1; a possible D gene is TRBD1 (5 bases). V was shortened by 9 bases and J by 8 bases, with 14 bases between the two germline ends. Germline values: CDR1 MDHEN, CDR2 SYDVKM. This CDR3 contains 12 residues. CDR3 in DNA: TGTGCCAGTAAAGGGGATGGGGATGAGCAGTTCTTC. It is translated as CASKGDGDEQFF.

The rearrangement uses TRBV24-1 and TRBJ2-5; a weak D match, TRBD2 (6 bases). With 5 bases removed from V and 2 bases from J, the gap between germline ends came to 8 bases. CDR1 is KGHDR and CDR2 is SFDVKD in the germline V gene. This CDR3 is 13 amino acids long. The CDR3 reads CATSGREQETQYF. The CDR3 region has the DNA TGTGCCACCAGTGGGAGGGAGCAAGAGACCCAGTACTTC.

V and J are TRBV9 and TRBJ1-2, with D perhaps TRBD1 (5 bases). The ends were cut back, 0 bases at V and 12 bases at J, with 15 bases in the middle. The CDR3 has 13 amino acids. Germline V CDR1 and CDR2: SGDLS, YYNGEE. The CDR3 is CASSVGSGGINTF. Written as DNA, the CDR3 is TGTGCCAGCAGCGTAGGGTCTGGGGGGATCAACACCTTC.